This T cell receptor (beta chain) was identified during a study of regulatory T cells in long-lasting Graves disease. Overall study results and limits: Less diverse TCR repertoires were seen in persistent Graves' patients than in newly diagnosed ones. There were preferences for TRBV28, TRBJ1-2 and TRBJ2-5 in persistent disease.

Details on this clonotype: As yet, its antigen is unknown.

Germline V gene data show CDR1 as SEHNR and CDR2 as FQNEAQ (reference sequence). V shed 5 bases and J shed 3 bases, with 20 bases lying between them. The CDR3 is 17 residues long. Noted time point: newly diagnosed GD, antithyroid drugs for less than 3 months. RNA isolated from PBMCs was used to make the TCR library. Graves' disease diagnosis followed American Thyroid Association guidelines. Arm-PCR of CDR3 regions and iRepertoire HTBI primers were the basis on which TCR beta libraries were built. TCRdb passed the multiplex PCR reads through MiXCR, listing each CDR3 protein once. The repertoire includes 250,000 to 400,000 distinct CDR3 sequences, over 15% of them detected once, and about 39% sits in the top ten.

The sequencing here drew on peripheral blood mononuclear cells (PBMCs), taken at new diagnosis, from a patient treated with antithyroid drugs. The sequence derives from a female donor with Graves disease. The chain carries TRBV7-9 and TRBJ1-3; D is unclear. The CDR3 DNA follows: TGTGCCAGCAGCCCCCCCCAACCTGAGATCATTGGAAACACCATATATTTT. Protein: CASSPPQPEIIGNTIYF.